These 20 T cell receptor beta chains came from one sample sequenced in a study of cytomegalovirus exposure and HLA in healthy donors. The study ran its PCR with 60 Vbeta and 13 Jbeta primers. This table comes from immunoSEQ multiplex PCR, and its TCRdb copy is limited to in-frame clones, with some not included. Among under 250,000 clones listed, 79% were seen once. Sequencing was performed on PBMCs. The receptors stem from a woman aged 30 to 39 in good health and CMV-seropositive.

V usage is TRBV10-3 and J usage is TRBJ2-2; TRBD1 aligns across 7 bases. The J segment lost 6 bases and the V segment lost 7 bases, leaving 8 bases of the junction unmatched. The CDR3 covers 14 residues. Germline CDR1 reads ENHRY; CDR2 reads SYGVKD. For the CDR3, the DNA is TGTGCCATCAAATTAACAGGGGATGCCGGGGAGCTGTTTTTT. This sequence encodes CAIKLTGDAGELFF.

This chain uses TRBV29-1 with TRBJ1-3; D might be TRBD1 (5 bases). Germline V gene sequence: CDR1 SQVTM, CDR2 ANQGSEA. The V gene lost 0 bases and the J gene lost 2 bases, with 11 bases spanning the gap. CDR3 length equals 15 residues. The CDR3 nucleotides are TGCAGCGTTGAAGATCTAAAGGGGACTGGAAACACCATATATTTT. Its translation: CSVEDLKGTGNTIYF.

The rearrangement uses TRBV7-9 and TRBJ2-7; maybe TRBD2 (7 bases). CDR3 length: 15 amino acids. CDR1 and CDR2 from the germline V gene are SEHNR and FQNEAQ (reference sequence). Trimming pared 5 bases from V and 7 bases from J, leaving 21 bases between. This CDR3 is CASSPSLGGAVEQYF. The CDR3, as DNA: TGTGCCAGCAGCCCGAGTTTAGGGGGGGCCGTGGAGCAGTACTTC.

In this sample, this clone turned up a few times. This rearrangement joins TRBV4-2 to TRBJ1-4; possibly TRBD1 for D (5 bases). Trimming took 4 bases from V and 1 from J, leaving 16 bases between them. Per the germline V gene, CDR1 is LGHNA and CDR2 is YNFKEQ. This CDR3 comprises 17 residues. The CDR3 bases are TGTGCCAGCAGCCCCCCCGGGGGGGACGGAACTAATGAAAAACTGTTTTTT. This sequence encodes CASSPPGGDGTNEKLFF.

This clone was observed once. The chain combines TRBV18 with TRBJ2-4, with D possibly being TRBD2 (7 bases). Germline V gene sequence: CDR1 KGHSH, CDR2 LQKENI. This CDR3 has 15 amino acids. V was shortened by 3 bases and J by 4 bases, with 13 bases between the two germline ends. The CDR3 sequence: CASSPGGATKNIQYF. In nucleotides, the CDR3 is TGTGCCAGCTCACCGGGGGGGGCAACTAAAAACATTCAGTACTTC.

The chain employs TRBV5-8 and TRBJ2-1; 8 bases match TRBD2. In germline, CDR1 is SGHTS, CDR2 YDEGEE. This CDR3 is built from 15 residues. V shed 2 bases, J shed 8 bases, and the junction held 9 bases outside the gene matches. The CDR3 coding sequence is TGTGCCAGCAGCTTCGGCCTAGCGGGTGGTCATGAGCAGTTCTTC. Its translation: CASSFGLAGGHEQFF. The entire variable domain, with the rest obtained from reference TRBV5-8 and TRBJ2-1, is as follows: EAGVTQSPTHLIKTRGQQATLRCSPISGHTSVYWYQQALGLGLQFLLWYDEGEERNRGNFPPRFSGRQFPNYSSELNVNALELEDSALYLCASSFGLAGGHEQFFGPGTRLTVL.

The chain is built from TRBV6-5 and TRBJ2-2; 10 positions agree with TRBD1. V lost 6 bases and J lost 6; bases outside the gene matches: 4. This CDR3 is 14 amino acids long. Germline CDR1 is MNHEY and CDR2 is SVGAGI. The DNA of the CDR3 is TGTGCCAGCAGCAGACAGGGGGCGTCCGGGGAGCTGTTTTTT. This sequence encodes CASSRQGASGELFF.

V and J are TRBV5-1 and TRBJ1-2, with D maybe TRBD1 (5 bases). Germline lookup yields CDR1 SGHRS and CDR2 YFSETQ. The length of the CDR3 is 16 residues. V was pared by 3 bases and J by 5 bases, with 20 bases between. This chain's CDR3 is CASSSKSGGGVYGYTF. The CDR3 nucleotides read TGCGCCAGCAGCTCGAAAAGCGGGGGAGGGGTATATGGCTACACCTTC.

V is TRBV6-5 and J is TRBJ1-1; D is unresolved. V shed 4 bases and J shed 11 bases, with 17 bases lying between them. The V gene's germline CDR1 is MNHEY and CDR2 SVGAGI. CDR3 size: 13 residues. CDR3: CASSSSLPVSAFF. Here the CDR3 DNA reads TGTGCCAGCAGTTCTAGTTTACCGGTATCGGCTTTCTTT.

The rearrangement links TRBV25-1 to TRBJ1-5; D unresolved. The CDR3 consists of 12 residues. Trimming removed 4 bases at V and 6 bases at J, with 7 bases between. CDR1 and CDR2 from the germline V gene are MGHDK and SYGVNS. Here the CDR3 reads CASSVLGQPQHF. The CDR3 bases are TGTGCCAGCAGTGTCCTCGGTCAGCCCCAGCATTTT.

The chain couples TRBV6-5 to TRBJ1-2; no reliable D call. This CDR3 is built from 13 residues. Germline-derived CDR1 and CDR2 are MNHEY and SVGAGI. Trimming stripped 5 bases from V and 4 bases from J, with 11 bases between. CDR3 residues: CASSLGRLYGYTF. The CDR3 DNA sequence: TGTGCCAGCAGTCTCGGTAGACTCTATGGCTACACCTTC.

This clone turned up a few times. CDR3 region: CASSQDRGHGYTF. In DNA form, the CDR3 reads TGTGCCAGCAGTCAGGACAGGGGTCATGGCTACACCTTC. This rearrangement joins TRBV6-6 to TRBJ1-2; 9 bases align to TRBD1. Germline loops: CDR1 MNHNY, CDR2 SVGAGI (reference sequence). CDR3 length: 13 amino acids. Losses at the gene ends were 5 bases for V and 6 bases for J; bases not matched to a gene: 4.

V usage is TRBV2 and J usage is TRBJ1-3; D remains ambiguous. V was shortened by 6 bases and J by 8 bases, with 14 bases between the two germline ends. The CDR3 contains 13 residues. Looked up from germline, CDR1 is SNHLY and CDR2 is FYNNEI. The CDR3 loop reads CASSVGRGDTIYF. CDR3 DNA sequence: TGTGCCAGCAGCGTTGGACGGGGAGACACCATATATTTT. Combining the CDR3 with reference TRBV2 and TRBJ1-3 gives the whole variable domain EPEVTQTPSHQVTQMGQEVILRCVPISNHLYFYWYRQILGQKVEFLVSFYNNEISEKSEIFDDQFSVERPDGSNFTLKIRSTKLEDSAMYFCASSVGRGDTIYFGEGSWLTVV.

This clone has more than one count but fewer than ten. The V gene is TRBV30, the J gene TRBJ2-7; D is undetermined. The germline V gene encodes CDR1 GTSNPN and CDR2 SVGIG (reference sequence). The CDR3 is 11 amino acids. The V and J ends lost 6 bases and 3 bases respectively, with 9 bases between them. CDR3 in DNA: TGTGCCTGCGCGTACAGCTACGAGCAGTACTTC. Its translation is CACAYSYEQYF. Combining the CDR3 with reference TRBV30 and TRBJ2-7 gives the whole variable domain SQTIHQWPATLVQPVGSPLSLECTVEGTSNPNLYWYRQAAGRGLQLLFYSVGIGQISSEVPQNLSASRPQDRQFILSSKKLLLSDSGFYLCACAYSYEQYFGPGTRLTVT.

The chain joins TRBV7-2 to TRBJ2-7; weak D call: TRBD2 (7 bases). The CDR3 length is 15 residues. Germline V gene lookup returns CDR1 SGHTA and CDR2 FQGNSA. V was trimmed by 5 bases and J by 0 bases, leaving 14 bases between them. CDR3 sequence: CASSVRGGGSYEQYF. The DNA of the CDR3 is TGTGCCAGCAGCGTGAGAGGGGGGGGCTCCTACGAGCAGTACTTC.

The chain recombines TRBV4-3 with TRBJ2-1; TRBD2 matches at 11 bases. The ends lost 0 bases at V and 7 bases at J; junction bases unmatched: 11. The CDR3 is 18 amino acids. Germline values: CDR1 LGHNA, CDR2 YSLEER. CDR3 sequence reads: CASSQDSWVAGGRNEQFF. In DNA form, the CDR3 reads TGCGCCAGCAGCCAAGATAGTTGGGTAGCGGGGGGGCGAAATGAGCAGTTCTTC.

This chain links TRBV11-2 with TRBJ2-4; D unclear. Germline V gives CDR1 SGHAT, CDR2 FQNNGV. This CDR3 region has 15 residues. V lost 5 bases, J lost 1 base, and 12 bases lay in between. The CDR3 sequence is CASSLQTAAKNIQYF. CDR3 DNA: TGTGCCAGCAGCCTCCAGACTGCGGCCAAAAACATTCAGTACTTC.

The chain links TRBV5-4 to TRBJ2-6, with 8 bases that match TRBD1. Unmatched junction bases numbered 12, after V lost 4 bases and J lost 0 bases. CDR1 SGHNT and CDR2 YYREEE come from the germline V gene (reference sequence). The CDR3 runs 19 residues. The CDR3 DNA sequence: TGTGCCAGCAGCCCGGACAGGGCTACGACCCGCTCTGGGGCCAACGTCCTGACTTTC. Protein: CASSPDRATTRSGANVLTF.

The rearrangement uses TRBV7-9 and TRBJ1-4, with 12 bases matching TRBD1. The germline V gene has CDR1 SEHNR and CDR2 FQNEAQ (reference sequence). The ends lost 5 bases at V and 3 bases at J; junction bases unmatched: 10. The CDR3 totals 18 residues. CDR3 loop: CASSAMWDRGQSNEKLFF. CDR3 DNA: TGTGCCAGCAGCGCTATGTGGGACAGGGGGCAATCTAATGAAAAACTGTTTTTT.

This clone has only a few counts. This chain connects TRBV5-5 to TRBJ2-3; tentatively, D is TRBD1 (6 bases). The germline gives CDR1 SGHKS, CDR2 YYEKEE (reference sequence). The CDR3 is 14 amino acids. The germline V and J ends were trimmed by 4 bases and 6 bases, with 15 bases remaining between them. The CDR3 sequence is CASSDTTGGDTQYF. The CDR3 DNA sequence: TGTGCCAGCAGCGACACGACAGGTGGGGATACGCAGTATTTT.